This T cell receptor (beta chain) was found in a study of Graves' ophthalmopathy and Graves' hyperthyroidism. General study findings and limits: Appearing in blood as well were most expanded thyroid clonotypes above 0.001 frequency.

Ophthalmopathy donors' eye disease showed moderate-to-severe activity, CAS of at least 3, NOSPECS of at least 4 and duration under 3 months. PBMCs were density-gradient isolated from around 10 ml fresh blood. This clonotype was seen a handful of times. The antigen remains unidentified. At one boundary the junction diverges from the germline segment, which might be a read error. RNA transcripts were the template, and TCR beta CDR3 regions were amplified from them. After a first-round RT-PCR with HTBI primers, a second-round multiplex PCR was run. TCRdb called the multiplex PCR reads again in MiXCR, with one record for every CDR3 protein. The sample consists of approximately 700,000 distinct CDR3 sequences, about two fifths of them appearing once. This sequence originates from an adult man with Graves' ophthalmopathy. Material: peripheral blood.

The CDR3 sequence is CASSQDGEAYF. CDR3 coding DNA: TGTGCCAGCAGCCAAGATGGGGAGGCATACTTC. J is TRBJ1-2 and V is TRBV3-1, with D uncertain. CDR1 LGHDT and CDR2 YNNKEL come from the germline V gene (reference sequence). The CDR3 totals 11 residues.